Below, 10 T cell receptor beta chains from the same sample are listed, as sequenced in a study of blood T cell repertoires in COVID-19. Libraries were prepared by immunoSEQ multiplex PCR; TCRdb keeps only in-frame clonotypes and omits some of them. The sample records 60,000 to 70,000 clones, 91% being singletons. The sample comprised peripheral blood. The source is a human donor in a cohort sampled during active COVID-19.

This clone was counted a few times. The chain carries TRBV6-5 and TRBJ1-5; 7 bases match TRBD1. Germline V gene data show CDR1 as MNHEY and CDR2 as SVGAGI. V shed 5 bases and J 4 bases; nucleotides not matched to a gene: 8. The length of the CDR3 is 15 residues. CDR3 nucleotides: TGTGCCAGCAGTCGACAGGGCATGGGTAATCAGCCCCAGCATTTT. Translating gives CASSRQGMGNQPQHF.

This chain connects TRBV5-1 to TRBJ2-5, with TRBD2 matching over 10 bases. The V and J ends lost 7 bases and 1 base, in that order; junction bases with no gene match: 7. From germline, CDR1 is SGHRS and CDR2 YFSETQ. The CDR3 length is 15 residues. CDR3 in amino acids: CASGPSGGFQETQYF. DNA for the CDR3: TGCGCCAGCGGACCTAGCGGGGGATTCCAAGAGACCCAGTACTTC.

In this sample, this clone turned up once. Written as DNA, the CDR3 is TGCGCCAGCAGCTTAGGACTAGCGGGGGATTTGTACACCGGGGAGCTGTTTTTT. Its protein is CASSLGLAGDLYTGELFF. This chain uses TRBV5-1 with TRBJ2-2; 13 bases align to TRBD2. Germline values: CDR1 SGHRS, CDR2 YFSETQ. Losses at the gene ends were 2 bases for V and 3 bases for J; bases not matched to a gene: 7. This CDR3 contains 18 residues.

The V call is TRBV2, the J call TRBJ1-3; TRBD1 is a possible D gene (5 bases). The V end was cut by 6 bases, the J end by 3 bases, with 12 bases between. The CDR3 runs 14 residues. The germline CDR1 and CDR2 sequences are SNHLY and FYNNEI. The CDR3 region is CASSADSHGNTIYF. The CDR3 DNA follows: TGTGCCAGCAGCGCCGACAGCCATGGAAACACCATATATTTT.

This chain connects TRBV4-1 to TRBJ1-3; TRBD1 aligns across 7 bases. Germline trimming cut 1 base from V and 4 bases from J; bases unmatched to any gene: 10. The germline V gene encodes CDR1 MGHRA and CDR2 YSYEKL. The CDR3 has 17 residues. Here the CDR3 reads CASSQVGRGKGGNTIYF. Here the CDR3 DNA reads TGCGCCAGCAGCCAAGTGGGCAGGGGGAAGGGAGGAAACACCATATATTTT.

The chain combines TRBV29-1 with TRBJ2-7; tentatively, D is TRBD2 (7 bases). This CDR3 is built from 15 residues. The V gene's germline CDR1 is SQVTM and CDR2 ANQGSEA. Trimming pared 6 bases from V and 0 bases from J, leaving 18 bases between. The DNA of the CDR3 is TGCAGCGTATCCCCCGTGGGGGGGCCCTCCTACGAGCAGTACTTC. This translates into CSVSPVGGPSYEQYF.

This chain links TRBV5-6 with TRBJ2-7; 8 bases map to TRBD1. J was trimmed by 5 bases and V by 4 bases; bases with no gene match: 5. The V gene's germline CDR1 is SGHDT and CDR2 YYEEEE. This CDR3 comprises 13 residues. The CDR3: CASSQTGVNEQYF. The CDR3, as DNA: TGTGCCAGCAGCCAGACAGGGGTGAACGAGCAGTACTTC.

The chain has TRBV10-2 and TRBJ2-5; 7 nucleotides line up with TRBD1. There are 13 residues in the CDR3. The ends lost 6 bases at V and 3 bases at J; junction bases unmatched: 4. The germline V gene encodes CDR1 WSHSY and CDR2 SAAADI. The CDR3 DNA sequence: TGCGCCAGCAGCCTAGGGGGCGAAGAGACCCAGTACTTC. Its translation: CASSLGGEETQYF.

The chain joins TRBV5-1 to TRBJ2-1; TRBD2 agrees at 13 bases. The V and J ends lost 4 bases and 7 bases, in that order; junction bases with no gene match: 14. Germline V gene data show CDR1 as SGHRS and CDR2 as YFSETQ. The CDR3 extends over 18 amino acids. The CDR3 DNA reads as TGCGCCAGCAGCCCCGGACAGTACGGACTAGCGGGAGTGAATGAGCAGTTCTTC. Amino acid sequence: CASSPGQYGLAGVNEQFF.

This chain links TRBV7-9 with TRBJ2-2; D unresolved. V lost 1 base, J lost 7 bases, and 4 bases lay in between. Germline lookup yields CDR1 SEHNR and CDR2 FQNEAQ (reference sequence). This CDR3 has 12 amino acids. CDR3 coding DNA: TGTGCCAGCAGCTTAGTAGTCGGGGAGCTGTTTTTT. It is translated as CASSLVVGELFF.